This T cell receptor beta chain originates from a study of T cell responses to AZD1222 COVID-19 vaccine. Trimming left V 7 bases short and J 3 bases short, with 12 bases between. From germline, CDR1 is SEHNR and CDR2 FQNEAQ (reference sequence). CDR3 length: 14 residues. Assay: immunoSEQ multiplex PCR; the TCRdb copy retains only in-frame clones and omits some. Seen here are roughly 60,000 clones, around nine tenths observed once, and the top ten hold under 6.5%. Material: peripheral blood, obtained on day 0 of AZD1222 vaccination. The chain links TRBV7-9 to TRBJ2-2; unclear D gene. This clonotype was obtained from an adult in good health. The DNA for the CDR3 is TGTGCCAGCAACCAAGGAAGTGACACCGGGGAGCTGTTTTTT. Protein product: CASNQGSDTGELFF.